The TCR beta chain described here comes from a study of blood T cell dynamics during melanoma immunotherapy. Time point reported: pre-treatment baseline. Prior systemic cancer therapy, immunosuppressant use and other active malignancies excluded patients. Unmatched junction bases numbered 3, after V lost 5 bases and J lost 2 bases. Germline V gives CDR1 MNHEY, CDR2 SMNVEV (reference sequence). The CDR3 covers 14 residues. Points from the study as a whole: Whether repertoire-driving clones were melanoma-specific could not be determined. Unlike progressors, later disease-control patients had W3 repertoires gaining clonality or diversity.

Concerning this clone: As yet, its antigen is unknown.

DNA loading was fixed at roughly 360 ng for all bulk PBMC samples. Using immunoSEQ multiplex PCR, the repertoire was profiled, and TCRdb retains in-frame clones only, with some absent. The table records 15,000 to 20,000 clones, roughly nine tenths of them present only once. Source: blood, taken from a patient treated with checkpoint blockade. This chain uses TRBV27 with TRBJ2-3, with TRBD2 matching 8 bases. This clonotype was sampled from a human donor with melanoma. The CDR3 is CASSGLALTDTQYF. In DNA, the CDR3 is TGTGCCAGCAGTGGACTAGCCCTCACAGATACGCAGTATTTT.